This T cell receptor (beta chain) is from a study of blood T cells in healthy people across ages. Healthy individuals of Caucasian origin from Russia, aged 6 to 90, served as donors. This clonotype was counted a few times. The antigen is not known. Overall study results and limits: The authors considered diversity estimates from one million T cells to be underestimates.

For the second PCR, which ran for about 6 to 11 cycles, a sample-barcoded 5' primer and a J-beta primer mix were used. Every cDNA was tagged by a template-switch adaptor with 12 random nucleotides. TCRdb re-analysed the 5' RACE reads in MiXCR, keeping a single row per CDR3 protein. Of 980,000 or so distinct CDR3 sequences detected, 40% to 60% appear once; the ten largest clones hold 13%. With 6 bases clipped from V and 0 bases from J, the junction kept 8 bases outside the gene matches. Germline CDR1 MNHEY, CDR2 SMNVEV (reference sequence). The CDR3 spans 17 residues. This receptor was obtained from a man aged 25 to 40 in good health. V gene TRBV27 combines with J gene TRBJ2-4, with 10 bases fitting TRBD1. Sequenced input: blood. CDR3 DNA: TGTGCCAGCAGCACGTTGGGACAGGGGCCAGCCAAAAACATTCAGTACTTC. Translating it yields CASSTLGQGPAKNIQYF.